This T cell receptor beta chain was sequenced in a study of blood T cells in healthy people across ages. Trimming removed 6 bases at V and 5 bases at J, with 11 bases between. The CDR3 has 12 amino acids. A sample-barcoded 5' primer and a J-beta primer mix were used in a second PCR of about 7 to 11 cycles. TCRdb redid the calling of the 5' RACE reads with MiXCR, one entry per CDR3 protein. Here the sample spans 1.5 million to 2 million distinct CDR3 sequences, roughly 50% being singletons. The chain employs TRBV12-3 or TRBV12-4 and TRBJ2-7, with D tentatively TRBD1 (6 bases). This sequence originates from a woman aged 40 to 50 in good health. Sequencing was performed on blood. CDR3 sequence (DNA): TGTGCCAGCAGACAGGGCCCCGACGAGCAGTACTTC. Protein: CASRQGPDEQYF.